This TCR beta chain originates from a study of T and B cells in COVID-19 patients. The wider study: Of about 19 active-infection patients, more than nine were critically ill with mechanical ventilation or extracorporeal membrane oxygenation.

Per germline, CDR1 MNHEY and CDR2 SVGAGI. V lost 5 bases, J lost 3 bases, and 7 bases stayed unmatched. The CDR3 runs 14 residues. Findings of the study overall: Patients with COVID-19 reportedly showed strongly skewed T cell receptor beta variable and joining gene usage. There were more than 2,000 TCR clusters exclusive to the recovered cohort, a few dozen with low generation probability.

A remark on this clonotype: The antigen remains undetermined.

TRB rearrangements were amplified by multiplex PCR with BIOMED2 TRB-A/B primers. TCRdb re-derived calls from the multiplex PCR reads in MiXCR, one entry per CDR3 protein. The repertoire includes around 10,000 distinct CDR3 sequences, approximately 27% of them detected once, and about 30% sits in the top ten. Each TRB amplification used about 250-550 ng of genomic DNA from blood. V usage is TRBV6-5 and J usage is TRBJ2-7, with TRBD2 identical over 7 bases. The source is a human donor who had recovered from COVID-19. The source material was blood. CDR3 residues: CASSETAGNYEQYF. CDR3 coding DNA: TGTGCCAGCAGTGAAACAGCGGGAAACTACGAGCAGTACTTC.